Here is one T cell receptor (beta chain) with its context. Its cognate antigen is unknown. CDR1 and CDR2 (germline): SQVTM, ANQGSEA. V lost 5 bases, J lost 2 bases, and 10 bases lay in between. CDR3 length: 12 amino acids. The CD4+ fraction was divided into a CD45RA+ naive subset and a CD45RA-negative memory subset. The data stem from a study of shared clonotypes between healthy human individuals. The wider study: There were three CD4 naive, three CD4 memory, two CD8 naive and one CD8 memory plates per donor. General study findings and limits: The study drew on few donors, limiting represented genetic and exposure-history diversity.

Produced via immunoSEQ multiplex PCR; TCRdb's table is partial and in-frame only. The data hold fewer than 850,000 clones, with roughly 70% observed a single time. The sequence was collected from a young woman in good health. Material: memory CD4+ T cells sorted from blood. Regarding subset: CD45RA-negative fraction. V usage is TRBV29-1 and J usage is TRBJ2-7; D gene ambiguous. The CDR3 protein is CSVMSSTYEQYF. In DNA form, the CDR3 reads TGCAGCGTTATGAGTTCGACCTACGAGCAGTACTTC.